The next 9 T cell receptor beta chains were all read from a single sample in a study of tumor-infiltrating lymphocytes in primary liver carcinoma. Constant-region priming of roughly 0.45 ug total RNA yielded TCR beta cDNA. A slightly modified ARM-PCR protocol with three nested multiplex PCR rounds produced these TCR beta libraries. With TRBV1-TRBV30 forward primers and a C-beta reverse primer, the first two PCR rounds were run for about 10 cycles each. MiXCR was run by TCRdb on the multiplex PCR reads, yielding one entry per CDR3 protein. The sample lists roughly 330,000 distinct CDR3 sequences, about 61% occurring once. Unsorted whole blood supplied the RNA, and germline DNA was extracted too. The material sequenced was peripheral blood. All receptors come from a man in his forties with primary liver carcinoma and hepatitis B virus infection.

Worth noting for this clonotype: The junction and the germline gene differ at one end; a read error may be behind it. V is TRBV5-5 and J is TRBJ2-7; D is perhaps TRBD1 (6 bases). The CDR3 is 15 amino acids. Germline V gene sequence: CDR1 SGHKS, CDR2 YYEKEE (reference sequence). The CDR3 DNA reads TGTACCAGCAGTTTTGCAGGGGATTACGTGGGTGAGCAGTACTTC. Translating it yields CTSSFAGDYVGEQYF.

Only a few counts were recorded for this clonotype. The gene calls are TRBV5-8 and TRBJ1-5; weak D call: TRBD1 (5 bases). V was shortened by 4 bases and J by 0 bases, with 11 bases between the two germline ends. The length of the CDR3 is 15 residues. CDR1 SGHTS and CDR2 YDEGEE come from the germline V gene. The CDR3 DNA sequence: TGTGCCAGCAGCCCTACTGACAGTAGCAATCAGCCCCAGCATTTT. Residues: CASSPTDSSNQPQHF. The entire variable domain, with the rest obtained from reference TRBV5-8 and TRBJ1-5, is as follows: EAGVTQSPTHLIKTRGQQATLRCSPISGHTSVYWYQQALGLGLQFLLWYDEGEERNRGNFPPRFSGRQFPNYSSELNVNALELEDSALYLCASSPTDSSNQPQHFGDGTRLSIL.

V usage is TRBV5-4 and J usage is TRBJ1-4; 7 nucleotides align to TRBD1. Germline V gene sequence: CDR1 SGHNT, CDR2 YYREEE (reference sequence). CDR3 size: 16 residues. The trim removed 3 bases at V and 6 bases at J, leaving 11 bases unmatched. In DNA, the CDR3 is TGTGCCAGCAGCTCCAGGACAGGTGGGGGGGATGAAAAACTGTTTTTT. This encodes CASSSRTGGGDEKLFF. Supplemented by reference TRBV5-4 and TRBJ1-4, the full variable domain reads ETGVTQSPTHLIKTRGQQVTLRCSSQSGHNTVSWYQQALGQGPQFIFQYYREEENGRGNFPPRFSGLQFPNYSSELNVNALELDDSALYLCASSSRTGGGDEKLFFGSGTQLSVL.

Remarks on this clonotype: One base away lies a much larger clone, so this may be a sequencing read error. This chain links TRBV10-2 with TRBJ2-1; the D gene is possibly TRBD2 (6 bases). CDR1 is WSHSY and CDR2 is SAAADI in the germline V gene. The CDR3 has 16 amino acids. V was shortened by 4 bases and J by 9 bases, with 22 bases between the two germline ends. The CDR3 loop reads CASSGVGLASLGEQFF. DNA for the CDR3: TGCGCCAGCAGTGGGGTAGGCCTAGCGAGTTTGGGTGAGCAGTTCTTC.

In regard to this clonotype: Compared with germline, one end of the junction differs, possibly owing to a read error. This chain connects TRBV11-2 to TRBJ1-6; D remains unclear. Germline V lookup: CDR1 SGHAT, CDR2 FQNNGV. The CDR3 loop spans 14 amino acids. CDR3 DNA: TGTGCCAGCAGCCTCGTCACGACGGCAGCACCCCTCTACTTT. Translated, it gives CASSLVTTAAPLYF. Full variable domain (remainder filled in from reference TRBV11-2 and TRBJ1-6): EAGVAQSPRYKIIEKRQSVAFWCNPISGHATLYWYQQILGQGPKLLIQFQNNGVVDDSQLPKDRFSAERLKGVDSTLKIQPAKLEDSAVYLCASSLVTTAAPLYFGNGTRLTVT.

This clonotype turned up a few times. This CDR3 reads CASSLGHQTYEQYF. CDR3 in DNA: TGTGCCAGCAGCTTAGGGCATCAGACCTACGAGCAGTACTTC. The chain recombines TRBV7-8 with TRBJ2-7; D is ambiguous. V dropped 1 base and J dropped 2 bases, with 9 bases sitting between them. The CDR3 is 14 residues long. Germline values: CDR1 SGHVS, CDR2 FQNEAQ.

V and J are TRBV11-1 and TRBJ2-1; D gene unclear. CDR3 length: 15 residues. Trimming cost V 5 bases and J 9 bases, with 20 bases left between them. Germline assignment: CDR1 SGHAT and CDR2 FQDESV (reference sequence). CDR3 nucleotide sequence: TGTGCCAGCAGCCTCGGATCTTACGAAAGTAGTGAGCAGTTCTTC. Translating it yields CASSLGSYESSEQFF.

Regarding this clonotype: A much larger clone sits a single nucleotide away, making a read error possible. V and J are TRBV12-3 or TRBV12-4 and TRBJ2-7; D uncertain. The length of the CDR3 is 12 residues. CDR3 residues: CANSFGDYEQYF. CDR3 coding DNA: TGTGCCAACAGTTTTGGGGACTACGAGCAGTACTTC.

This clonotype was detected many times. The V and J genes are TRBV6-5 and TRBJ1-5; D ambiguous. The CDR3 spans 16 residues. Germline V gene lookup returns CDR1 MNHEY and CDR2 SVGAGI. V shed 0 bases and J shed 0 bases, with 9 bases lying between them. The CDR3 region is CASSYSAEASNQPQHF. DNA for the CDR3: TGTGCCAGCAGTTACTCCGCTGAAGCTAGCAATCAGCCCCAGCATTTT.